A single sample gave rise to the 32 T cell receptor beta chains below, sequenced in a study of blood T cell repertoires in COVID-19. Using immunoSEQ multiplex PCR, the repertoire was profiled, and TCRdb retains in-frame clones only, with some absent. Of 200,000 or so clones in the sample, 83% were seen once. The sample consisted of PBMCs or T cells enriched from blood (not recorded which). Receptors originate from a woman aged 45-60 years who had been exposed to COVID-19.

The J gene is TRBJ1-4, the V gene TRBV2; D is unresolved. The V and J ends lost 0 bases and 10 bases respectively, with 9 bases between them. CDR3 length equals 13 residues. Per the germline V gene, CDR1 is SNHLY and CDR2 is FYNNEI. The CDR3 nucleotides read TGTGCCAGCAGTGAAGCGTCCACAGTAAAACTGTTTTTT. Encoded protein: CASSEASTVKLFF. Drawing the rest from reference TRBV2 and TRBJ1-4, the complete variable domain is EPEVTQTPSHQVTQMGQEVILRCVPISNHLYFYWYRQILGQKVEFLVSFYNNEISEKSEIFDDQFSVERPDGSNFTLKIRSTKLEDSAMYFCASSEASTVKLFFGSGTQLSVL.

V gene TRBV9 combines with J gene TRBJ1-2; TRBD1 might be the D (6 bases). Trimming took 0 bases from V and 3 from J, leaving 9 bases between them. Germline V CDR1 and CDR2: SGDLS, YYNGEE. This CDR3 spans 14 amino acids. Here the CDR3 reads CASSVAGADYGYTF. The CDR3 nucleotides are TGTGCCAGCAGCGTAGCAGGGGCCGACTATGGCTACACCTTC.

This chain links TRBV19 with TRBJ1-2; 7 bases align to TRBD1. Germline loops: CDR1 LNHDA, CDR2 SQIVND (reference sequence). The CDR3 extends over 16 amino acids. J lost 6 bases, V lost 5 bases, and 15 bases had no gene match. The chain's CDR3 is CASSSIPGGTGDGYTF. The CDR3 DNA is TGTGCCAGTAGTTCAATCCCAGGGGGGACGGGGGATGGCTACACCTTC.

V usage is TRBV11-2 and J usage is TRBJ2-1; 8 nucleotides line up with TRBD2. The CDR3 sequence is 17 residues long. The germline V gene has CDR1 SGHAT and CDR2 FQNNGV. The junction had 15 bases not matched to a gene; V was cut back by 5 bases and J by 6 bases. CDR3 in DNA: TGTGCCAGCAGCCGTAGGGAGCCGGGACTAGTGAGCAATGAGCAGTTCTTC. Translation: CASSRREPGLVSNEQFF.

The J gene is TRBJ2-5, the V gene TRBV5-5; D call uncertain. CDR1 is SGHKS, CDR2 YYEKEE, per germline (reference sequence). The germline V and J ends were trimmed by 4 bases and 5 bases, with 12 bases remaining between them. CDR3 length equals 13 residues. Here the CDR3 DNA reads TGTGCCAGCAGCCCCCAAGCCCTGGAGACCCAGTACTTC. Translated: CASSPQALETQYF.

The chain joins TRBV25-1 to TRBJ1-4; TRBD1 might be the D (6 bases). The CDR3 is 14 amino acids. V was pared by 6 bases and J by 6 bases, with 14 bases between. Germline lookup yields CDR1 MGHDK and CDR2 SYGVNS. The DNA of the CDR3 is TGTGCCAGCAGGGGGGCAGGGGAGTATGAAAAACTGTTTTTT. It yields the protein CASRGAGEYEKLFF.

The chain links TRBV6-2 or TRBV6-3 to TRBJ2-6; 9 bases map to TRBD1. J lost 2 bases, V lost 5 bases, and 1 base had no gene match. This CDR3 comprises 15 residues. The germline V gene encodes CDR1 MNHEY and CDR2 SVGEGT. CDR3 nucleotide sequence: TGTGCCAGCAGTACAGGGGGCACTGGGGCCAACGTCCTGACTTTC. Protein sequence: CASSTGGTGANVLTF.

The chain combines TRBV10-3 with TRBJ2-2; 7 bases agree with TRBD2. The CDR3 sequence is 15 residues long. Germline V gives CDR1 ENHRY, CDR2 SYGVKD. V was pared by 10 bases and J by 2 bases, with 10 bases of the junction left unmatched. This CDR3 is CATRAGLTNTGELFF. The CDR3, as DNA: TGTGCCACCCGCGCGGGACTAACAAACACCGGGGAGCTGTTTTTT.

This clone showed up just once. The CDR3 loop is CSVSGDSGNTIYF. CDR3 nucleotides: TGCAGCGTTTCGGGGGATTCAGGAAACACCATATATTTT. The chain recombines TRBV29-1 with TRBJ1-3, with D maybe TRBD1 (5 bases). Germline CDR1 SQVTM, CDR2 ANQGSEA. The CDR3 has 13 amino acids. V gave up 5 bases and J gave up 4 bases, with 12 bases separating them.

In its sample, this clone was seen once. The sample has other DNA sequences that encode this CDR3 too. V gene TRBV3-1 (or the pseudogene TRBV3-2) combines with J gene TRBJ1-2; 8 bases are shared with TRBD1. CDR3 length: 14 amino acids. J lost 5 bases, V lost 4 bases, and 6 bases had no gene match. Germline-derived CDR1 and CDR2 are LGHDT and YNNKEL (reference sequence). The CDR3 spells CASSLTGGGYGYTF. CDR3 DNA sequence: TGTGCCAGCAGCCTAACAGGGGGTGGATATGGCTACACCTTC.

The CDR3 DNA is TGTGCCAGCAGTGAAGCGCGGAGGGAATGGGCCAATTCGGACACCTTC. Its protein is CASSEARREWANSDTF. The chain employs TRBV2 and TRBJ1-2, with D unresolved. V was shortened by 0 bases and J by 12 bases, with 23 bases between the two germline ends. This CDR3 comprises 16 residues. CDR1 and CDR2 from the germline V gene are SNHLY and FYNNEI.

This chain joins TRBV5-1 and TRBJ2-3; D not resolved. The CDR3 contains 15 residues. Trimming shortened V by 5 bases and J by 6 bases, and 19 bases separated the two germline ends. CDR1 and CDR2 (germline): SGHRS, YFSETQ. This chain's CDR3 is CASREPGRGWDTQYF. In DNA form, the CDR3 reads TGCGCCAGCAGAGAGCCGGGTCGAGGATGGGATACGCAGTATTTT.

CDR3: CASQGLSGGRTDTQYF. The CDR3 DNA reads as TGTGCCAGTCAAGGGTTAAGCGGGGGAAGGACAGATACGCAGTATTTT. The chain couples TRBV10-3 to TRBJ2-3; 8 nucleotides align to TRBD2. Germline CDR1 is ENHRY and CDR2 is SYGVKD. With V trimmed by 10 bases and J by 3 bases, 15 bases remained unmatched. This CDR3 comprises 16 residues.

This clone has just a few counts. The CDR3 DNA sequence: TGTGCCAGTAGTATAGATCGTAGGAGGAAGGTGGATCAGCCCCAGCATTTT. The encoded protein is CASSIDRRRKVDQPQHF. The chain is built from TRBV19 and TRBJ1-5, with D unclear. The V end lost 0 bases, the J end lost 5 bases, and 17 bases lay between the germline ends. This CDR3 comprises 17 residues. The germline gives CDR1 LNHDA, CDR2 SQIVND (reference sequence).

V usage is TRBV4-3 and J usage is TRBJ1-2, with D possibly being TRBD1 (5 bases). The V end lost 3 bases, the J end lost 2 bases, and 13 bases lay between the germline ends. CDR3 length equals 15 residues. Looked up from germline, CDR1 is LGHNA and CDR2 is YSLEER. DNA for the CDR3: TGCGCCAGCAGCCATAATGGGGCCCCCAACTATGGCTACACCTTC. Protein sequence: CASSHNGAPNYGYTF.

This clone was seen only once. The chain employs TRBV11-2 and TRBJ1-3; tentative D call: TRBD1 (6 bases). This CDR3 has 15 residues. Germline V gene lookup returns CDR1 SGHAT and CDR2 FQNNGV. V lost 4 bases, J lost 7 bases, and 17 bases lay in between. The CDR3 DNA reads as TGTGCCAGCAGCTCCTACAGGGACCTGGGGAACACCATATATTTT. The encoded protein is CASSSYRDLGNTIYF.

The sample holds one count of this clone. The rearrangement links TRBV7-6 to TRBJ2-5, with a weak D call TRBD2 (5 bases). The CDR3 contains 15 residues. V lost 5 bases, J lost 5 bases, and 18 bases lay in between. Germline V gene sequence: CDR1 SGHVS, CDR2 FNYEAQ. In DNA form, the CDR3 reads TGTGCCAGCAGCCTATACCTTAGCGCGAGGGAGACCCAGTACTTC. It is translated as CASSLYLSARETQYF.

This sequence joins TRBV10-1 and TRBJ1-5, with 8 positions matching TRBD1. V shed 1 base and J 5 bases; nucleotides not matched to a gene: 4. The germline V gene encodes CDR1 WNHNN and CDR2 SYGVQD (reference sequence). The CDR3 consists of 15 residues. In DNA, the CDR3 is TGCGCCAGCAGTGAGTACAGGGGGAAGGATCAGCCCCAGCATTTT. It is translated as CASSEYRGKDQPQHF.

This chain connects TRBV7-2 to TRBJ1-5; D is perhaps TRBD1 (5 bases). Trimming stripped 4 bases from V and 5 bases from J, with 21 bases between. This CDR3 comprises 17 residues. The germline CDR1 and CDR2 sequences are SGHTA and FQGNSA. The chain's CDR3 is CASSSTRGGQPHQPQHF. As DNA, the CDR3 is TGTGCCAGCAGCTCAACCCGCGGGGGTCAGCCCCATCAGCCCCAGCATTTT. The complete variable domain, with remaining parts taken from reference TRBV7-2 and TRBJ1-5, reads GAGVSQSPSNKVTEKGKDVELRCDPISGHTALYWYRQSLGQGLEFLIYFQGNSAPDKSGLPSDRFSAERTGGSVSTLTIQRTQQEDSAVYLCASSSTRGGQPHQPQHFGDGTRLSIL.

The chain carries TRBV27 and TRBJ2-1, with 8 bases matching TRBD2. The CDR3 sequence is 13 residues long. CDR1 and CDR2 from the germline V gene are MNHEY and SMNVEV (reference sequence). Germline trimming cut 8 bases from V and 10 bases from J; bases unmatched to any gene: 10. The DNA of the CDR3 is TGTGCCAGCTCGGGGCGGGGGGACGGGGAGCAGTTCTTC. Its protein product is CASSGRGDGEQFF.

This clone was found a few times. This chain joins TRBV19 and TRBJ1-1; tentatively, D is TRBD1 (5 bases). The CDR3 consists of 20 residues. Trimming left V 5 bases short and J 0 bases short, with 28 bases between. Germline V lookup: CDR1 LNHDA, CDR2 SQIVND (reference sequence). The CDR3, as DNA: TGTGCCAGTAGTTTCCGACCCCGACAGACCAATTCCCCCGTGAACACTGAAGCTTTCTTT. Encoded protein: CASSFRPRQTNSPVNTEAFF.

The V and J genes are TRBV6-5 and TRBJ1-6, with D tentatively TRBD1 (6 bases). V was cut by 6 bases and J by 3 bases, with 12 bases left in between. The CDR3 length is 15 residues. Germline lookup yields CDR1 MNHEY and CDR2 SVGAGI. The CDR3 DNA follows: TGTGCCAGCAGGCCTACAGGGCTCTATAATTCACCCCTCCACTTT. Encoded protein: CASRPTGLYNSPLHF.

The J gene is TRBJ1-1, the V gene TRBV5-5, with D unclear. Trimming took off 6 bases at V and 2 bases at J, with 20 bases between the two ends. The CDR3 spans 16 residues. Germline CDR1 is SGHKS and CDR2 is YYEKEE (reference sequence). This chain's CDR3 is CASNPVWASPNTEAFF. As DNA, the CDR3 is TGTGCCAGCAACCCTGTGTGGGCGTCGCCAAACACTGAAGCTTTCTTT.

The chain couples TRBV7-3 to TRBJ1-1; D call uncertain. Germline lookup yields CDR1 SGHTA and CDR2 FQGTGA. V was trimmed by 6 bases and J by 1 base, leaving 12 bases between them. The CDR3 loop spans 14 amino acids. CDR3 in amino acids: CASSQLGGNTEAFF. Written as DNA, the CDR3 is TGTGCCAGCAGTCAATTGGGAGGGAACACTGAAGCTTTCTTT.

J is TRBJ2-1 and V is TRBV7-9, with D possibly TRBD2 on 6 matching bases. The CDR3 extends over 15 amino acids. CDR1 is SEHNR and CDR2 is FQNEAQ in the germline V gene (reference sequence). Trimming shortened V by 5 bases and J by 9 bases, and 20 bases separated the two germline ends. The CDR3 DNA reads TGTGCCAGCAGCCCTCCAGGCGGGGTATATGGTGAGCAGTTCTTC. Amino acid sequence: CASSPPGGVYGEQFF.

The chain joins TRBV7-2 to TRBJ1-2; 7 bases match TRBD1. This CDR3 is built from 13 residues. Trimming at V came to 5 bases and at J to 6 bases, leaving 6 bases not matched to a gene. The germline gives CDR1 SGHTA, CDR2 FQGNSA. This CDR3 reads CASSPRGPDGYTF. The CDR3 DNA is TGTGCCAGCAGCCCGAGGGGGCCGGATGGCTACACCTTC.

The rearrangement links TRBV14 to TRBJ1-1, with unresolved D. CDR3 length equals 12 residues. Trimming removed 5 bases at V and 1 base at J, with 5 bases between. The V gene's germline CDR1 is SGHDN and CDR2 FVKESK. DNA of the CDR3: TGTGCCAGCAGCGGCAAGAACACTGAAGCTTTCTTT. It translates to CASSGKNTEAFF.

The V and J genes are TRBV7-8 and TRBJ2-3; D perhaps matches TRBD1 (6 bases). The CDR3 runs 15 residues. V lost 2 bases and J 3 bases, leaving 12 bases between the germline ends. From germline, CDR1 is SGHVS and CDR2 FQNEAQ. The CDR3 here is CASSLSGATTDTQYF. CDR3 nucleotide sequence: TGTGCCAGCAGCTTATCAGGGGCAACGACAGATACGCAGTATTTT.

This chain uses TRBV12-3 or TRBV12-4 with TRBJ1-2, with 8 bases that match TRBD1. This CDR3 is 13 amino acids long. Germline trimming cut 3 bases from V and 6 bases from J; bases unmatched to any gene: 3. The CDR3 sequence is CASSFPDRDGYTF. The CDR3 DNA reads TGTGCCAGCAGTTTCCCGGACAGGGATGGCTACACCTTC.

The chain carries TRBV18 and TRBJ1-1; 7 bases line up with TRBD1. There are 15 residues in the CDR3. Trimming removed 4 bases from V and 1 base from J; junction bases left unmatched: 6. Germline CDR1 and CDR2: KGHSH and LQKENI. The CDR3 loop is CASSLYTGENTEAFF. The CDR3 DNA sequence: TGTGCCAGCTCACTATACACAGGGGAGAACACTGAAGCTTTCTTT.

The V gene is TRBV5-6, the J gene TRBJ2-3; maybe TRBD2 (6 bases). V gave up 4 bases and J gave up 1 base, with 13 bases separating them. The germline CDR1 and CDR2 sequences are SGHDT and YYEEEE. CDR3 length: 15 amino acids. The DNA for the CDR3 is TGTGCCAGCAGCCAGGGACTTGCACGCACAGATACGCAGTATTTT. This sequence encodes CASSQGLARTDTQYF.

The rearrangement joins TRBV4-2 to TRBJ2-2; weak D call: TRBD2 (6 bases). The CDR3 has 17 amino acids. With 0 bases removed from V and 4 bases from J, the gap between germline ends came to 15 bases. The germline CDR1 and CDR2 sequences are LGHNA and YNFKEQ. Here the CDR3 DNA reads TGTGCCAGCAGCCAAGATGGAGGGGTGGGCTCCACCGGGGAGCTGTTTTTT. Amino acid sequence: CASSQDGGVGSTGELFF.